A single sample is the source of the 9 T cell receptor beta chains below, sequenced in a study of patients and donors after allogeneic stem cell transplantation. MiXCR, run by TCRdb on the RT-PCR reads, gives a single entry per CDR3 protein. The table shows 200,000 to 250,000 distinct CDR3 sequences, with about 14% occurring only once. Sequencing input: blood, either unsorted or a sorted T cell fraction (not recorded which). Receptors were obtained from a human donor who was either an allogeneic HSCT recipient or a stem cell or donor lymphocyte infusion donor (not recorded which). It is not recorded whose cells these are; they may come from a transplant donor.

The chain combines TRBV7-2 with TRBJ1-3; D is unclear. Trimming took 3 bases from V and 3 from J, leaving 6 bases between them. Per the germline V gene, CDR1 is SGHTA and CDR2 is FQGNSA. CDR3 length: 13 residues. The CDR3 DNA reads as TGTGCCAGCAGCTTGAACCGTGGAAACACCATATATTTT. Its translation is CASSLNRGNTIYF.

This clonotype was observed many times. The V call is TRBV12-3 or TRBV12-4, the J call TRBJ2-1, with 10 bases aligning to TRBD2. The CDR3 length is 16 residues. With V trimmed by 3 bases and J by 4 bases, 6 bases remained unmatched. CDR3 sequence reads: CASSFLAGVSYNEQFF. In nucleotides, the CDR3 is TGTGCCAGCAGTTTCCTAGCGGGAGTATCATACAATGAGCAGTTCTTC.

The gene calls are TRBV11-3 and TRBJ2-2; TRBD2 matches 11 bases. This CDR3 is built from 16 residues. Germline CDR1 reads SGHNT; CDR2 reads YENEEA. The J segment lost 7 bases and the V segment lost 4 bases, leaving 8 bases of the junction unmatched. The CDR3 reads CASSSSTSGTHGELFF. DNA of the CDR3: TGTGCCAGCAGCTCTTCGACTAGCGGGACTCACGGGGAGCTGTTTTTT.

The J gene is TRBJ2-3, the V gene TRBV10-3, with D possibly TRBD2 on 6 matching bases. The CDR3 has 12 amino acids. V lost 9 bases and J 10 bases, leaving 17 bases between the germline ends. Germline CDR1 and CDR2: ENHRY and SYGVKD. In DNA, the CDR3 is TGTGCCATATGGGACTTGGGGTGGTCGCAGTATTTT. Amino acids: CAIWDLGWSQYF.

This clonotype was picked up a small number of times. The chain links TRBV7-9 to TRBJ2-1; the match to TRBD2 covers 7 bases. The junction had 6 bases not matched to a gene; V was cut back by 2 bases and J by 8 bases. Germline lookup yields CDR1 SEHNR and CDR2 FQNEAQ (reference sequence). The CDR3 is made up of 14 amino acids. CDR3 sequence reads: CASSLTGGRDEQFF. In DNA form, the CDR3 reads TGTGCCAGCAGCTTAACGGGAGGAAGGGATGAGCAGTTCTTC.

This clonotype was observed a handful of times. This rearrangement joins TRBV19 to TRBJ2-5; possible D gene TRBD2, 5 bases. Germline V CDR1 and CDR2: LNHDA, SQIVND (reference sequence). The V gene lost 0 bases and the J gene lost 10 bases, with 24 bases spanning the gap. CDR3 length: 17 amino acids. This CDR3 is CASSIEKDGGRLSGQYF. Written as DNA, the CDR3 is TGTGCCAGTAGTATAGAGAAGGACGGCGGGCGGCTGTCGGGCCAGTACTTC.

This clonotype showed up many times. The J gene is TRBJ2-1, the V gene TRBV29-1; TRBD2 might be the D (5 bases). CDR3 length equals 14 residues. CDR1 is SQVTM, CDR2 ANQGSEA, per germline. Between the trimmed V and J ends, which lost 5 bases and 1 base, there was a span of 12 bases. The DNA for the CDR3 is TGCAGCGTTCGAGCGGACGGGTCCTACAATGAGCAGTTCTTC. It yields the protein CSVRADGSYNEQFF.

Ten or more counts support this clonotype. This chain joins TRBV9 and TRBJ2-2, with D unclear. V lost 0 bases, J lost 4 bases, and 7 bases lay in between. CDR1 SGDLS and CDR2 YYNGEE come from the germline V gene. The CDR3 length is 14 residues. CDR3: CASSVGFSTGELFF. The CDR3 coding sequence is TGTGCCAGCAGCGTAGGTTTCTCCACCGGGGAGCTGTTTTTT.

There are a few counts of this clonotype. The chain carries TRBV12-3 or TRBV12-4 and TRBJ1-2; 8 bases map to TRBD1. This CDR3 contains 15 residues. V was clipped by 0 bases and J by 8 bases; unmatched bases: 8. CDR3 protein: CASSLAWTGPGGYTF. As DNA, the CDR3 is TGTGCCAGCAGTTTAGCGTGGACAGGGCCGGGAGGCTACACCTTC.